The rows below give T cell receptor beta chains drawn from one sample of a study of identical twins. MiXCR, applied by TCRdb to the 5' RACE reads, yields one record per CDR3 protein. The data contain roughly 230,000 distinct CDR3 sequences, around 8.8% of them singletons. This sample was also put to use in a study of yellow fever vaccine responses in identical twins.

The sample consisted of CD8+ T cells sorted from blood. Receptors originate from a woman younger than 35 in good health. The CDR3 runs from the conserved cysteine through the conserved F or W. D genes are given only for firm matches. Size tells how often a clone was seen (once, few, many) or the class of an expanded clone, and some rows leave it out.

TRBV9	-	TRBJ2-1	few	CASSVGAADNEQFF	TGTGCCAGCAGCGTAGGGGCAGCAGACAATGAGCAGTTCTTC
TRBV6-5	-	TRBJ2-7	many	CASSYDGVNEQYF	TGTGCCAGCAGTTACGATGGCGTGAACGAGCAGTACTTC
TRBV4-2	TRBD1	TRBJ2-7	few	CASSQYGTGLGEQYF	TGTGCCAGCAGCCAATACGGGACAGGGCTAGGCGAGCAGTACTTC
TRBV3-1	-	TRBJ2-1	-	CASSQWANFDSSSYNEQFF	TGTGCCAGCAGCCAATGGGCGAACTTTGACTCGAGCTCCTACAATGAGCAGTTCTTC
TRBV28	TRBD1	TRBJ2-4	-	CASSFDRDSQYF	TGTGCCAGCAGTTTCGACCGGGACAGTCAGTACTTC
TRBV7-2	-	TRBJ2-7	-	CASSLPQGNRSVYEQYF	TGTGCCAGCAGCTTACCGCAGGGGAACCGGTCCGTCTACGAGCAGTACTTC
TRBV9	-	TRBJ2-2	-	CASSGSDSSPNTGELFF	TGTGCCAGCAGCGGGTCGGACAGTAGCCCCAATACCGGGGAGCTGTTTTTT
TRBV6-2/TRBV6-3	-	TRBJ2-1	many	CASSFPLGGEEQFF	TGTGCCAGCAGTTTCCCCCTCGGGGGCGAAGAGCAGTTCTTC
TRBV24-1	TRBD1	TRBJ2-3	few	CATSDLSDGTGVYF	TGTGCCACCAGTGATTTATCGGACGGGACAGGGGTGTATTTT
TRBV20-1	-	TRBJ2-7	few	CSAWGRASYEQYF	TGCAGTGCTTGGGGACGCGCGTCCTACGAGCAGTACTTC